This T cell receptor beta chain was sequenced in a study of vaccination and CD4 T cells after COVID-19. This clonotype was detected only a few times. Antigen: not known. This CDR3 is built from 15 residues. Germline V CDR1 and CDR2: SGHNT, YENEEA. The V end lost 7 bases, the J end lost 4 bases, and 19 bases lay between the germline ends. Noted treatment: roughly 11-day PBMC culture with coronavirus spike peptide pools or control peptides (ViraFEST assay). The study sequenced cultured CD4+ T cell DNA using the Oncomine TCR Beta short-read assay. One entry per CDR3 protein, called by TCRdb with MiXCR from the PCR reads. The table records some 9,600 distinct CDR3 sequences, roughly 64% of them present only once.

The sample comprised CD4+ T cells from blood, cultured in vitro. The rearrangement joins TRBV11-3 to TRBJ1-1, with D perhaps matching TRBD1 (5 bases). This TCR was sampled from a human donor who had recovered from COVID-19. The CDR3 nucleotides are TGTGCCAGCAAGCCCCGTCAGGGATTGGGCACTGAAGCTTTCTTT. As protein: CASKPRQGLGTEAFF.